The 20 T cell receptor beta chains reported below all come from one sample, sequenced in a study of identical twins. TCRdb re-analysed the 5' RACE reads in MiXCR, keeping a single row per CDR3 protein. Here the sample spans 200,000 to 300,000 distinct CDR3 sequences, about 10% being singletons. Sequenced: memory T cells sorted from blood. All receptors derive from a middle-aged man in good health.

In its sample, this clonotype was seen many times. The rearrangement links TRBV27 to TRBJ2-7; 12 positions match TRBD2. Germline CDR1 MNHEY, CDR2 SMNVEV (reference sequence). The V gene end was trimmed by 5 bases and the J gene end by 0 bases; junction bases not matched to a gene: 11. This CDR3 region has 18 residues. CDR3 bases: TGTGCCAGCAGTGATAAGCTGACTAGCGGGGGAAGCTCCTACGAGCAGTACTTC. It translates to CASSDKLTSGGSSYEQYF.

This clonotype was found a few times. The V gene is TRBV7-2, the J gene TRBJ2-3; D unclear. Trimming took 7 bases from V and 1 from J, leaving 9 bases between them. CDR1 and CDR2 (germline): SGHTA, FQGNSA. This CDR3 contains 13 residues. The CDR3 spells CASNPSRTDTQYF. The CDR3 nucleotides read TGTGCCAGCAACCCGTCCCGCACAGATACGCAGTATTTT.

This clonotype was seen only a few times. The genes are TRBV12-3 or TRBV12-4 and TRBJ2-1, with D perhaps matching TRBD2 (5 bases). V lost 5 bases to trimming and J lost 7 bases, with 15 bases between them. This CDR3 has 14 amino acids. CDR3 in DNA: TGTGCCAGCAGTCCTGGAGGCCCGGGGAATGAGCAGTTCTTC. It is translated as CASSPGGPGNEQFF.

This clonotype was found many times. This chain joins TRBV6-1 and TRBJ1-5; D is unclear. CDR3 size: 15 residues. Germline V lookup: CDR1 MNHNS, CDR2 SASEGT. V lost 7 bases to trimming and J lost 2 bases, with 15 bases between them. The CDR3 DNA is TGTGCCAGCAACGCCCAGGAGGTGGGCAATCAGCCCCAGCATTTT. Protein: CASNAQEVGNQPQHF.

This clonotype was recorded many times. The rearrangement uses TRBV12-3 or TRBV12-4 and TRBJ2-4; 7 nucleotides agree with TRBD1. This CDR3 has 20 amino acids. With V trimmed by 0 bases and J by 1 base, 15 bases remained unmatched. The CDR3 nucleotides read TGTGCCAGCAGTTTAGCAATGCTTCTCAACAGGGGATCGGCCAAAAACATTCAGTACTTC. It encodes CASSLAMLLNRGSAKNIQYF.

The V call is TRBV24-1, the J call TRBJ2-1, with D possibly matching TRBD1 (5 bases). Looked up from germline, CDR1 is KGHDR and CDR2 is SFDVKD. Trimming cost V 6 bases and J 4 bases, with 12 bases left between them. The CDR3 covers 14 residues. Written as DNA, the CDR3 is TGTGCCACCAGTAGCTGGGGCCGGTACAATGAGCAGTTCTTC. Its protein is CATSSWGRYNEQFF.

CDR3 DNA: TGTGCCAGCAGTGCCCTCGGGAGACCTACGCAGTATTTT. It translates to CASSALGRPTQYF. The rearrangement links TRBV27 to TRBJ2-3; D is perhaps TRBD2 (6 bases). From germline, CDR1 is MNHEY and CDR2 SMNVEV (reference sequence). CDR3 length: 13 amino acids. The V and J ends lost 5 bases and 8 bases respectively, with 14 bases between them.

There are many counts of this clonotype. The chain employs TRBV12-3 or TRBV12-4 and TRBJ2-7, with D perhaps matching TRBD1 (6 bases). There are 12 residues in the CDR3. Trimming left V 2 bases short and J 7 bases short, with 9 bases between. The DNA of the CDR3 is TGTGCCAGCAGTTTATTAGGGGGTGAGCAGTACTTC. Amino acid sequence: CASSLLGGEQYF.

There are a few counts of this clonotype. This chain joins TRBV6-1 and TRBJ1-2, with D perhaps matching TRBD1 (6 bases). V was cut by 5 bases and J by 4 bases, with 14 bases left in between. Germline CDR1 is MNHNS and CDR2 is SASEGT. There are 14 residues in the CDR3. CDR3 sequence reads: CASSIDTGFYGYTF. The CDR3 DNA follows: TGTGCCAGCAGTATAGACACAGGGTTCTATGGCTACACCTTC.

This clonotype was counted a few times. The chain uses TRBV10-3 and TRBJ2-3; D may be TRBD1 or TRBD2 (5 bases each). The ends were cut back, 0 bases at V and 2 bases at J, with 12 bases in the middle. CDR1 ENHRY and CDR2 SYGVKD come from the germline V gene. The CDR3 is 16 amino acids. CDR3 sequence (DNA): TGTGCCATCAGTGAGTCTGGGGGTTCACTCACAGATACGCAGTATTTT. This codes for CAISESGGSLTDTQYF.

This clonotype was detected many times. The J gene is TRBJ1-6, the V gene TRBV20-1; 7 nucleotides align to TRBD1. CDR3 length equals 15 residues. Trimming cost V 3 bases and J 6 bases; bases outside gene matches: 8. Germline assignment: CDR1 DFQATT and CDR2 SNEGSKA (reference sequence). Here the CDR3 reads CSASKPGQLNSPLHF. The CDR3 nucleotides are TGCAGTGCTAGTAAGCCGGGACAGCTTAATTCACCCCTCCACTTT.

Ten or more counts support this clonotype. CDR3: CASRPTLSDTQYF. CDR3 in DNA: TGCGCCAGCAGACCGACCTTGAGCGATACGCAGTATTTT. The V and J genes are TRBV5-1 and TRBJ2-3; D remains unclear. The CDR3 covers 13 residues. From germline, CDR1 is SGHRS and CDR2 YFSETQ. V was trimmed by 5 bases and J by 6 bases, leaving 13 bases between them.

This clonotype occurred many times. The V gene is TRBV5-1, the J gene TRBJ2-5; D is possibly TRBD1 or TRBD2 (5 bases each). The CDR3 consists of 15 residues. With 5 bases removed from V and 4 bases from J, the gap between germline ends came to 18 bases. In germline, CDR1 is SGHRS, CDR2 YFSETQ. The CDR3 loop reads CASRSGTVLGETQYF. DNA of the CDR3: TGCGCCAGCAGGTCCGGGACCGTCTTGGGAGAGACCCAGTACTTC.

There are many counts of this clonotype. This sequence joins TRBV7-2 and TRBJ2-7, with D possibly called TRBD1 or TRBD2 (5 bases each). The CDR3 covers 14 residues. V lost 5 bases and J lost 7, with 18 bases in between. Germline CDR1 and CDR2: SGHTA and FQGNSA. The CDR3 DNA follows: TGTGCCAGCAGCCCCGCTTCACGGGGCAAAGAGCAGTACTTC. Its protein product is CASSPASRGKEQYF.

J is TRBJ2-5 and V is TRBV4-1, with 7 nucleotides matching TRBD1. The germline V gene has CDR1 MGHRA and CDR2 YSYEKL. This CDR3 comprises 15 residues. Trimming cost V 0 bases and J 9 bases; bases outside gene matches: 10. The CDR3 is CASSQDRDSKRPQYF. In DNA form, the CDR3 reads TGCGCCAGCAGCCAAGATAGGGACAGCAAGAGACCCCAGTACTTC.

This clonotype has a count of ten or more. V gene TRBV28 combines with J gene TRBJ1-1; TRBD1 might be the D (5 bases). V dropped 3 bases and J dropped 0 bases, with 11 bases sitting between them. This CDR3 contains 15 residues. Per the germline V gene, CDR1 is MDHEN and CDR2 is SYDVKM. The CDR3 loop reads CASSFERQLNTEAFF. The CDR3 DNA follows: TGTGCCAGCAGTTTTGAGCGACAGCTGAACACTGAAGCTTTCTTT.

This clonotype has only a few counts. The chain carries TRBV29-1 and TRBJ1-4; D not certain. CDR1 and CDR2 from the germline V gene are SQVTM and ANQGSEA. The CDR3 length is 13 residues. The germline V and J ends were trimmed by 5 bases and 8 bases, with 15 bases remaining between them. The CDR3 sequence: CSVRQNQDEKLFF. The CDR3 nucleotides are TGCAGCGTTCGTCAGAACCAAGACGAAAAACTGTTTTTT.

This clonotype was observed a handful of times. This sequence joins TRBV6-1 and TRBJ1-6; D remains unclear. The CDR3 runs to 16 residues. Per the germline V gene, CDR1 is MNHNS and CDR2 is SASEGT. Trimming stripped 0 bases from V and 4 bases from J, with 10 bases between. CDR3 bases: TGTGCCAGCAGTGAAGCTCTTTACGGATATAATTCACCCCTCCACTTT. Protein: CASSEALYGYNSPLHF.

At least ten counts were recorded for this clonotype. This chain links TRBV6-2 or TRBV6-3 with TRBJ2-5; 9 nucleotides align to TRBD2. Germline V gene sequence: CDR1 MNHEY, CDR2 SVGEGT. CDR3 length equals 17 residues. With 2 bases clipped from V and 3 bases from J, the junction kept 10 bases outside the gene matches. CDR3 nucleotide sequence: TGTGCCAGCAGTTACCTCTTGGGCGGGGGGGATGAAGAGACCCAGTACTTC. Translated, it gives CASSYLLGGGDEETQYF.

This chain links TRBV7-2 with TRBJ2-3; 7 nucleotides agree with TRBD2. The CDR3 loop spans 17 amino acids. CDR1 is SGHTA, CDR2 FQGNSA, per germline. V was pared by 5 bases and J by 0 bases, with 11 bases of the junction left unmatched. The CDR3 DNA reads as TGTGCCAGCAGCAATGAGGGAGGGGTCCCTAGCACAGATACGCAGTATTTT. Its translation is CASSNEGGVPSTDTQYF.